Sequencing of this T cell receptor (beta chain) was carried out in a study of vaccination effects on CD4 cells after COVID-19. Notes on the study in general: After vaccination, at late timepoints, clones induced by infection and by vaccine contracted markedly.

Following 10 days of culture, CD4+ T cells were isolated. Of the BNT162b2 and mRNA-1273 vaccines, participants received two doses of one or the other. Trimming took off 7 bases at V and 0 bases at J, with 9 bases between the two ends. The CDR3 covers 13 residues. Germline lookup yields CDR1 WSHSY and CDR2 SAAADI. This clone has just one count. The antigen is unknown. This table comes from immunoSEQ multiplex PCR, and its TCRdb copy is limited to in-frame clones, with some not included. The data show fewer than 85,000 clones, about 67% seen once. The receptor was derived from a human donor who received a COVID-19 vaccine. The chain combines TRBV10-2 with TRBJ1-2, with D tentatively TRBD1 (6 bases). Source: CD4+ T cells from PBMCs cultured without peptide, taken after COVID-19 vaccination. The CDR3 region is CASKGDTNYGYTF. CDR3 nucleotides: TGCGCCAGCAAGGGGGACACTAACTATGGCTACACCTTC.